The 28 T cell receptor beta chains given below trace back to one sample, sequenced in a study of vaccination effects on CD4 cells after COVID-19. Their target antigens are unknown. Repertoires were generated with immunoSEQ multiplex PCR, while TCRdb's copy carries only in-frame clones and drops some. The sample has 62,000 or so clones, about four fifths seen once. Antigen-specific CD4+ T cells expanded by the ViraFEST assay with viral peptide pools were then sequenced. Having been cultured for roughly 10 days, the cells underwent CD4+ T cell isolation. Absence of prior SARS-CoV-2 infection characterized the vaccine recipients, who showed negative nucleocapsid antibodies. Material: CD4+ T cells from PBMCs cultured with SARS-CoV-2 spike peptides, obtained before COVID-19 vaccination. The receptors shown here come from a human donor who received a COVID-19 vaccine.

V and J are TRBV4-3 and TRBJ1-2, with D possibly being TRBD1 (5 bases). Trimming stripped 0 bases from V and 5 bases from J, with 16 bases between. The CDR3 extends over 16 amino acids. The germline CDR1 and CDR2 sequences are LGHNA and YSLEER. The CDR3: CASSQDVSRAGYGYTF. The CDR3 DNA follows: TGCGCCAGCAGCCAAGATGTTAGCAGGGCTGGATATGGCTACACCTTC.

The chain combines TRBV2 with TRBJ2-1, with TRBD2 matching 7 bases. V gave up 7 bases and J gave up 4 bases; unmatched junction bases: 10. The CDR3 is made up of 15 amino acids. Looked up from germline, CDR1 is SNHLY and CDR2 is FYNNEI. The CDR3 coding sequence is TGTGCCAGCACCTTATTACTAGCGTCGTACAATGAGCAGTTCTTC. Protein product: CASTLLLASYNEQFF.

V and J are TRBV30 and TRBJ2-5; D gene unclear. CDR3 length: 13 residues. CDR1 and CDR2 (germline): GTSNPN, SVGIG (reference sequence). Between the trimmed V and J ends, which lost 0 bases and 1 base, there was a span of 6 bases. CDR3 sequence reads: CAWSVGSQETQYF. CDR3 coding DNA: TGTGCCTGGAGTGTCGGTAGCCAAGAGACCCAGTACTTC. Based on the CDR3 plus reference TRBV30 and TRBJ2-5, the full variable domain is SQTIHQWPATLVQPVGSPLSLECTVEGTSNPNLYWYRQAAGRGLQLLFYSVGIGQISSEVPQNLSASRPQDRQFILSSKKLLLSDSGFYLCAWSVGSQETQYFGPGTRLLVL.

In this sample, this clone turned up a few times. The chain combines TRBV6-2 or TRBV6-3 with TRBJ1-6; no clear D. Germline values: CDR1 MNHEY, CDR2 SVGEGT. The CDR3 length is 11 residues. The V and J ends lost 5 bases and 7 bases respectively, with 3 bases between them. The CDR3 loop reads CASSTNSPLHF. The CDR3 DNA follows: TGTGCCAGCAGTACAAATTCACCCCTCCACTTT.

This clone was observed a handful of times. Since no conserved phenylalanine or tryptophan closes the CDR3, a read error is the likely cause. The DNA is omitted, as the CDR3 cannot be located on it reliably, and the CDR3 follows TCRdb's listing. V and J are TRBV11-2 and TRBJ1-2. The length of the CDR3 is 10 amino acids, counting both ends. Looked up from germline, CDR1 is SGHAT and CDR2 is FQNNGV. This CDR3 reads CASSFSWMSG.

The chain links TRBV19 to TRBJ2-3; 7 bases align to TRBD1. The CDR3 covers 16 residues. Germline CDR1 LNHDA, CDR2 SQIVND (reference sequence). V trimming: 6 bases; J trimming: 0 bases; junction bases outside the gene matches: 9. The CDR3 bases are TGTGCCAGTAGAGGACAGGCGGCCCTAAGCACAGATACGCAGTATTTT. Translation: CASRGQAALSTDTQYF.

The J gene is TRBJ1-1, the V gene TRBV7-3; maybe TRBD1 (5 bases). Trimming removed 3 bases at V and 1 base at J, with 9 bases between. The germline gives CDR1 SGHTA, CDR2 FQGTGA. The CDR3 sequence is 14 residues long. CDR3 amino acids: CASSLRDRNTEAFF. The CDR3 DNA follows: TGTGCCAGCAGCTTGAGGGACCGGAACACTGAAGCTTTCTTT.

The V call is TRBV9, the J call TRBJ2-5; no clear D gene. V was cut by 4 bases and J by 2 bases, with 12 bases left in between. The CDR3 length is 14 residues. Germline lookup yields CDR1 SGDLS and CDR2 YYNGEE. The CDR3 bases are TGTGCCAGCAGCCCCCTGGGATTTCAAGAGACCCAGTACTTC. This codes for CASSPLGFQETQYF.

This rearrangement joins TRBV5-1 to TRBJ2-3; D gene unclear. The ends were cut back, 0 bases at V and 4 bases at J, with 12 bases in the middle. The CDR3 extends over 15 amino acids. Germline CDR1 reads SGHRS; CDR2 reads YFSETQ. Here the CDR3 reads CASSLGLERADTQYF. The DNA of the CDR3 is TGCGCCAGCAGCTTGGGACTGGAAAGGGCAGATACGCAGTATTTT. Full variable domain (outside the CDR3, taken from reference TRBV5-1 and TRBJ2-3): KAGVTQTPRYLIKTRGQQVTLSCSPISGHRSVSWYQQTPGQGLQFLFEYFSETQRNKGNFPGRFSGRQFSNSRSEMNVSTLELGDSALYLCASSLGLERADTQYFGPGTRLTVL.

This chain links TRBV24-1 with TRBJ2-3; TRBD1 agrees at 7 bases. Per germline, CDR1 KGHDR and CDR2 SFDVKD. The CDR3 has 15 amino acids. The trim removed 3 bases at V and 4 bases at J, leaving 6 bases unmatched. CDR3 sequence reads: CATSDDRVRSDTQYF. DNA of the CDR3: TGTGCCACCAGTGATGACAGGGTAAGGTCAGATACGCAGTATTTT.

This clone was counted a few times. J is TRBJ1-2 and V is TRBV20-1; D uncertain. CDR1 is DFQATT and CDR2 is SNEGSKA in the germline V gene (reference sequence). The ends were cut back, 5 bases at V and 8 bases at J, with 12 bases in the middle. This CDR3 has 11 residues. The CDR3 loop reads CSARTTSGYTF. As DNA, the CDR3 is TGCAGTGCTCGGACTACGTCGGGCTACACCTTC.

The rearrangement joins TRBV30 to TRBJ2-1, with TRBD1 matching over 12 bases. Germline V CDR1 and CDR2: GTSNPN, SVGIG (reference sequence). The trim removed 5 bases at V and 7 bases at J, leaving 9 bases unmatched. This CDR3 region has 15 residues. The CDR3 here is CAWETGTGGWNEQFF. The CDR3 bases are TGTGCCTGGGAAACCGGGACAGGGGGCTGGAATGAGCAGTTCTTC. Full variable domain (remainder filled in from reference TRBV30 and TRBJ2-1): SQTIHQWPATLVQPVGSPLSLECTVEGTSNPNLYWYRQAAGRGLQLLFYSVGIGQISSEVPQNLSASRPQDRQFILSSKKLLLSDSGFYLCAWETGTGGWNEQFFGPGTRLTVL.

The rearrangement links TRBV2 to TRBJ2-3, with 7 bases identical to TRBD1. The CDR3 sequence is 12 residues long. Per the germline V gene, CDR1 is SNHLY and CDR2 is FYNNEI. Trimming at V came to 6 bases and at J to 7 bases, leaving 4 bases not matched to a gene. CDR3 sequence: CASRQQGYTQYF. The CDR3 DNA reads as TGTGCCAGCAGACAACAGGGGTATACGCAGTATTTT.

The chain links TRBV5-1 to TRBJ2-5, with D unresolved. The CDR3 consists of 14 residues. Trimming cost V 0 bases and J 9 bases, with 15 bases left between them. Germline V gives CDR1 SGHRS, CDR2 YFSETQ. The chain's CDR3 is CASSLDTDVQSQYF. The CDR3 DNA follows: TGCGCCAGCAGCTTGGATACGGACGTTCAGTCCCAGTACTTC.

The chain employs TRBV9 and TRBJ1-4; D gene unclear. Germline V gene lookup returns CDR1 SGDLS and CDR2 YYNGEE. The CDR3 loop spans 15 amino acids. V lost 0 bases and J 4 bases, leaving 10 bases between the germline ends. The CDR3 here is CASSVGMGNNEKLFF. CDR3 coding DNA: TGTGCCAGCAGCGTAGGGATGGGAAATAATGAAAAACTGTTTTTT.

This chain connects TRBV30 to TRBJ1-3; D call uncertain. The length of the CDR3 is 14 residues. V was pared by 0 bases and J by 1 base, with 7 bases between. Germline values: CDR1 GTSNPN, CDR2 SVGIG (reference sequence). The CDR3 sequence: CAWSVIGSGNTIYF. CDR3 in DNA: TGTGCCTGGAGTGTAATCGGGTCTGGAAACACCATATATTTT. Complete variable domain (other parts from reference TRBV30 and TRBJ1-3): SQTIHQWPATLVQPVGSPLSLECTVEGTSNPNLYWYRQAAGRGLQLLFYSVGIGQISSEVPQNLSASRPQDRQFILSSKKLLLSDSGFYLCAWSVIGSGNTIYFGEGSWLTVV.

This chain links TRBV18 with TRBJ1-1; D is undetermined. The germline V gene has CDR1 KGHSH and CDR2 LQKENI. The CDR3 loop spans 14 amino acids. Trimming shortened V by 2 bases and J by 0 bases, and 7 bases separated the two germline ends. This chain's CDR3 is CASSPAGLNTEAFF. CDR3 DNA: TGTGCCAGCTCACCAGCAGGCCTGAACACTGAAGCTTTCTTT.

The chain is built from TRBV29-1 and TRBJ2-3; D ambiguous. The V end lost 5 bases, the J end lost 5 bases, and 2 bases lay between the germline ends. The CDR3 spans 9 residues. Germline CDR1 and CDR2: SQVTM and ANQGSEA. The DNA of the CDR3 is TGCAGCGTTCTAGATACGCAGTATTTT. It translates to CSVLDTQYF.

This clone came up once. V gene TRBV30 combines with J gene TRBJ1-4; D is possibly TRBD1 (6 bases). This CDR3 spans 11 amino acids. V lost 2 bases and J lost 16, with 14 bases in between. Germline CDR1 GTSNPN, CDR2 SVGIG (reference sequence). Written as DNA, the CDR3 is TGTGCCTGGAGTAAAGGGGGGATTCAGTTTTTT. The encoded protein is CAWSKGGIQFF.

The CDR3: CASSPNGGEQYV. Written as DNA, the CDR3 is TGTGCCAGCTCACCCAACGGCGGCGAGCAGTACGTC. The chain links TRBV18 to TRBJ2-7; no reliable D call. The CDR3 runs to 12 residues. The germline V gene has CDR1 KGHSH and CDR2 LQKENI. V shed 3 bases and J shed 6 bases, with 9 bases lying between them.

CDR3 DNA sequence: TGTGCCAGCAGTGAAAGGGACCCGAGCTCCTATAATTCACCCCTCCACTTT. Translation: CASSERDPSSYNSPLHF. This chain connects TRBV6-1 to TRBJ1-6; D may be TRBD1 (5 bases). From germline, CDR1 is MNHNS and CDR2 SASEGT. V was pared by 2 bases and J by 0 bases, with 11 bases between. This CDR3 has 17 amino acids.

The rearrangement uses TRBV7-9 and TRBJ1-2; D is unresolved. V dropped 5 bases and J dropped 2 bases, with 15 bases sitting between them. The CDR3 extends over 15 amino acids. The germline V gene encodes CDR1 SEHNR and CDR2 FQNEAQ (reference sequence). The CDR3 bases are TGTGCCAGCAGCGTCGGGTCCCCAGCCAACTATGGCTACACCTTC. As protein: CASSVGSPANYGYTF. The complete variable domain, with remaining parts taken from reference TRBV7-9 and TRBJ1-2, reads DTGVSQNPRHKITKRGQNVTFRCDPISEHNRLYWYRQTLGQGPEFLTYFQNEAQLEKSRLLSDRFSAERPKGSFSTLEIQRTEQGDSAMYLCASSVGSPANYGYTFGSGTRLTVV.

The rearrangement uses TRBV2 and TRBJ1-2; D remains unclear. Germline V gives CDR1 SNHLY, CDR2 FYNNEI. Trimming removed 6 bases at V and 1 base at J, with 3 bases between. The CDR3 is 11 amino acids. For the CDR3, the DNA is TGTGCCAGCAGCGGTAACTATGGCTACACCTTC. The encoded protein is CASSGNYGYTF.

The rearrangement links TRBV2 to TRBJ2-2, with D tentatively TRBD1 (5 bases). Looked up from germline, CDR1 is SNHLY and CDR2 is FYNNEI. V lost 6 bases and J 8 bases, leaving 13 bases between the germline ends. CDR3 length: 13 amino acids. The CDR3: CASRQGWSGELFF. CDR3 DNA sequence: TGTGCCAGCAGGCAGGGCTGGTCTGGGGAGCTGTTTTTT.

This chain connects TRBV5-1 to TRBJ2-5; D is perhaps TRBD1 (6 bases). CDR1 and CDR2 from the germline V gene are SGHRS and YFSETQ. This CDR3 is 17 amino acids long. Trimming left V 4 bases short and J 5 bases short, with 24 bases between. As DNA, the CDR3 is TGCGCCAGCAGCCCGGTCCCTTTGAGGCAGGGGCGGGAGACCCAGTACTTC. This sequence encodes CASSPVPLRQGRETQYF.

The chain carries TRBV19 and TRBJ1-5; no definite D call. Between the trimmed V and J ends, which lost 5 bases and 4 bases, there was a span of 15 bases. The length of the CDR3 is 15 residues. Germline V gene sequence: CDR1 LNHDA, CDR2 SQIVND (reference sequence). In DNA form, the CDR3 reads TGTGCCAGTAGTGTCCAGGATTTTATGAATCAGCCCCAGCATTTT. Protein: CASSVQDFMNQPQHF.

The genes are TRBV6-5 and TRBJ1-2, with TRBD1 matching 10 bases. The V gene end was trimmed by 2 bases and the J gene end by 7 bases; junction bases not matched to a gene: 7. Germline CDR1 reads MNHEY; CDR2 reads SVGAGI. The CDR3 is 15 residues long. The CDR3 region is CASSYGDRGTIGYTF. The CDR3 DNA is TGTGCCAGCAGTTACGGGGACAGGGGAACGATTGGCTACACCTTC.

This clone has a single count. V is TRBV5-5 and J is TRBJ1-1, with 11 bases that match TRBD1. The CDR3 is 19 amino acids. The V gene's germline CDR1 is SGHKS and CDR2 YYEKEE (reference sequence). J was trimmed by 3 bases and V by 4 bases; bases with no gene match: 17. CDR3 sequence reads: CASSPSSGTGGSWDTEAFF. CDR3 bases: TGTGCCAGCAGCCCAAGCTCCGGGACAGGGGGTAGTTGGGACACTGAAGCTTTCTTT.